The clone carrying this T cell receptor beta chain was observed a handful of times. This record belongs to a study of blood T cell repertoires in COVID-19. Study information: From T cells, B-cell-depleted T cells, or PBMCs came the material, which was cDNA or gDNA.

How the authors handled the data: Estimates of nucleated cell counts were drawn from the amplification of reference gene primers. The method was immunoSEQ multiplex PCR; TCRdb's version includes in-frame clones alone and lacks a portion of them. The V and J calls and the clone size are those of that table, but D and trimming were determined from the DNA. Among about 200,000 clones, 85% were seen once, and the ten largest hold around 20%. Germline V gene sequence: CDR1 MNHEY, CDR2 SVGAGI. Trimming cost V 2 bases and J 4 bases; bases outside gene matches: 5. The CDR3 covers 15 residues. In Cohort 3, a recovered donor had either two negative PCRs, clearance, or symptom resolution.

This chain joins TRBV6-5 and TRBJ2-1, with 7 bases identical to TRBD1. What was sequenced was PBMCs or T cells enriched from blood (not recorded which). The clonotype comes from a man aged 35-49 years who had recovered from COVID-19. CDR3 sequence: CASSYETGRYNEQFF. DNA for the CDR3: TGTGCCAGCAGTTACGAGACAGGGCGATACAATGAGCAGTTCTTC.